This TCR beta chain is from a study of glioma-infiltrating T cells after dendritic cell vaccination. The protocol was immunoSEQ multiplex PCR, while the TCRdb copy is restricted to in-frame clones and leaves out a portion. The sample includes fewer than 85,000 clones, roughly four fifths seen only once; the top ten take around 2.3%. V shed 1 base and J shed 2 bases, with 6 bases lying between them. This CDR3 has 12 residues. Germline CDR1 is SQVTM and CDR2 is ANQGSEA. The sample was blood, taken before dendritic cell vaccination. J is TRBJ2-7 and V is TRBV29-1; D gene uncertain. The clonotype was recovered from a human donor with glioblastoma. Here the CDR3 reads CSVEGAAYEQYF. The CDR3 nucleotides read TGCAGCGTTGAAGGAGCTGCCTACGAGCAGTACTTC.